This entry features one T cell receptor (beta chain) sequence. The data stem from a study of blood T cell repertoires in COVID-19. Per the authors' pipeline: Amplification of reference gene primers was used by the study to estimate nucleated cell counts. Measured with immunoSEQ multiplex PCR; TCRdb has only the in-frame clones, and not every one. The V and J calls and clone size come from that table; D and trimming were worked out from the DNA. The table has some 260,000 clones, over 75% seen once. Germline CDR1 SGHVS, CDR2 FNYEAQ. CDR3 length equals 15 residues. V was trimmed by 5 bases and J by 0 bases, leaving 11 bases between them.

Sequencing was performed on peripheral blood. The V call is TRBV7-6, the J call TRBJ2-1; D is possibly TRBD2 (6 bases). This clonotype was sampled from a woman in her twenties or thirties with acute or convalescent COVID-19. CDR3 sequence: CASSGLGGSYNEQFF. The CDR3 nucleotides are TGTGCCAGCAGCGGCTTGGGGGGCTCCTACAATGAGCAGTTCTTC.